This section outlines one T cell receptor (beta chain) sequence together with its context. This sample is drawn from a study of blood T cell repertoires in COVID-19. This table comes from immunoSEQ multiplex PCR, and its TCRdb copy is limited to in-frame clones, with some not included. The data show about 340,000 clones, about 83% seen once. The CDR3 extends over 16 amino acids. Germline-derived CDR1 and CDR2 are ENHRY and SYGVKD. Unmatched junction bases numbered 3, after V lost 0 bases and J lost 0 bases. This clonotype originated in a young man with active or convalescent COVID-19. The material sequenced was peripheral blood. This chain joins TRBV10-3 and TRBJ2-7; 9 bases match TRBD1. CDR3 residues: CAISESSTGGSYEQYF. The CDR3 DNA reads as TGTGCCATCAGTGAGTCGTCGACAGGGGGCTCCTACGAGCAGTACTTC.